These T cell receptor beta chains were read from a single sample in a study of cytomegalovirus exposure and HLA in healthy donors. Method: immunoSEQ multiplex PCR; TCRdb's copy keeps in-frame clones and lacks some. This table holds roughly 50,000 clones. Sequencing input: PBMCs. The receptors shown here come from a woman aged 40 to 50 in good health and CMV-seronegative. CDR3s include the opening cysteine and the closing phenylalanine or tryptophan. Each record gives: clone size, J gene, D gene, V gene, CDR3 DNA, CDR3 protein. A D gene is named only where the DNA matches it firmly. Only some rows state a clone size, as once, few, many or a class for expanded clones.

clone size: .; J gene: TRBJ2-7; D gene: TRBD2; V gene: TRBV30; CDR3 DNA: TGTGCCTGGAGTGGGACTAGCGGGATTGGCGAGCAGTACTTC; CDR3 protein: CAWSGTSGIGEQYF
clone size: .; J gene: TRBJ2-1; D gene: TRBD2; V gene: TRBV2; CDR3 DNA: TGTGCCAGCAGTAGGAGGCGGGGGGGGGAGGACAATGAGCAGTTCTTC; CDR3 protein: CASSRRRGGEDNEQFF
clone size: .; J gene: TRBJ1-2; D gene: .; V gene: TRBV5-6; CDR3 DNA: TGTGCCAGCAGCCAGACAGGTTACTATGGCTACACCTTC; CDR3 protein: CASSQTGYYGYTF
clone size: .; J gene: TRBJ2-1; D gene: TRBD2; V gene: TRBV11-2; CDR3 DNA: TGTGCCAGCAGCTTACTAGCGGGAGGTTCCGACAATGAGCAGTTCTTC; CDR3 protein: CASSLLAGGSDNEQFF
clone size: .; J gene: TRBJ1-1; D gene: TRBD1; V gene: TRBV5-1; CDR3 DNA: TGCGCCAGCAGCTCACAGGGGACAAACACTGAAGCTTTCTTT; CDR3 protein: CASSSQGTNTEAFF
clone size: .; J gene: TRBJ1-2; D gene: .; V gene: TRBV18; CDR3 DNA: TGTGCCAGCTCATTTAATCCCGGGTCCGGCTATGGCTACACCTTC; CDR3 protein: CASSFNPGSGYGYTF
clone size: .; J gene: TRBJ1-5; D gene: .; V gene: TRBV12-2; CDR3 DNA: TGTGCAAGTCCTAGGGGGTACTCTTGGAATCAGCCCCAGCATTTT; CDR3 protein: CASPRGYSWNQPQHF
clone size: .; J gene: TRBJ1-6; D gene: .; V gene: TRBV18; CDR3 DNA: TGTGCCAGCTCACTAACGGATGGAGCGGGGAATTCGGCACCCCTCCACTTT; CDR3 protein: CASSLTDGAGNSAPLHF
clone size: .; J gene: TRBJ1-5; D gene: TRBD1; V gene: TRBV7-9; CDR3 DNA: TGTGCCAGCAGTTCTACTTCTCCAGGGGGGCAACCCCAGCATTTT; CDR3 protein: CASSSTSPGGQPQHF
clone size: .; J gene: TRBJ1-2; D gene: TRBD1; V gene: TRBV4-1; CDR3 DNA: TGCGCCAGCAGCCAAGACCAGGGGGCGGATGGCTACACCTTC; CDR3 protein: CASSQDQGADGYTF
clone size: .; J gene: TRBJ2-2; D gene: TRBD1; V gene: TRBV4-3; CDR3 DNA: TGCGCCAGCAGCCAAGCGACAGGGGAGAACACCGGGGAGCTGTTTTTT; CDR3 protein: CASSQATGENTGELFF
clone size: .; J gene: TRBJ2-7; D gene: .; V gene: TRBV13; CDR3 DNA: TGTGCCAGCAGCCGTAGGGGGATTGGAGGCGGGGGAACCTACGAGCAGTACTTC; CDR3 protein: CASSRRGIGGGGTYEQYF
clone size: .; J gene: TRBJ2-3; D gene: TRBD2; V gene: TRBV25-1; CDR3 DNA: TGTGCCAGCAGTCTAGCGGGAGAGGCAGATAAGCAGTATTTT; CDR3 protein: CASSLAGEADKQYF
clone size: .; J gene: TRBJ1-2; D gene: .; V gene: TRBV10-3; CDR3 DNA: TGTGCCACGTTACCGGGTGCGACGGACTATGGCTACACCTTC; CDR3 protein: CATLPGATDYGYTF
clone size: .; J gene: TRBJ2-5; D gene: .; V gene: TRBV5-1; CDR3 DNA: TGCGCCAGCAGCTTGCGAGACGGAGAAGAGACCCAGTACTTC; CDR3 protein: CASSLRDGEETQYF
clone size: .; J gene: TRBJ1-3; D gene: .; V gene: TRBV5-1; CDR3 DNA: TGCGCCAGCAGCCAGGGTCAGGGAAACACCATATATTTT; CDR3 protein: CASSQGQGNTIYF
clone size: .; J gene: TRBJ2-7; D gene: TRBD2; V gene: TRBV7-3; CDR3 DNA: TGTGCCAGCAGTCAAACGGGAGGGCCCTCCTACGAGCAGTACTTC; CDR3 protein: CASSQTGGPSYEQYF
clone size: .; J gene: TRBJ2-6; D gene: .; V gene: TRBV7-9; CDR3 DNA: TGTGCCAGCAGTTCACATTACTCTGGGGCCAACGTCCTGACTTTC; CDR3 protein: CASSSHYSGANVLTF
clone size: .; J gene: TRBJ2-7; D gene: .; V gene: TRBV9; CDR3 DNA: TGTGCCAGCAGCGTAGGAGTGAACGCCTACGAGCAGTACTTC; CDR3 protein: CASSVGVNAYEQYF
clone size: .; J gene: TRBJ1-3; D gene: .; V gene: TRBV4-2; CDR3 DNA: TGTGCCAGCAGCCAAGAGACAGCTGGAAACACCATATATTTT; CDR3 protein: CASSQETAGNTIYF
clone size: .; J gene: TRBJ2-3; D gene: .; V gene: TRBV6-5; CDR3 DNA: TGTGCCAGCAGCAACACAGATACGCAGTATTTT; CDR3 protein: CASSNTDTQYF
clone size: .; J gene: TRBJ2-3; D gene: TRBD2; V gene: TRBV18; CDR3 DNA: TGTGCCAGCTCACCCTTAACTAGCGGCACAGATACGCAGTATTTT; CDR3 protein: CASSPLTSGTDTQYF
clone size: .; J gene: TRBJ2-1; D gene: TRBD2; V gene: TRBV7-3; CDR3 DNA: TGTGCCAGCAGCTCTAGCGGGGGAACCTACAATGAGCAGTTCTTC; CDR3 protein: CASSSSGGTYNEQFF
clone size: .; J gene: TRBJ2-2; D gene: TRBD2; V gene: TRBV4-1; CDR3 DNA: TGCGCCACCGGACTAGCGGGAGGTACCGGGGAGCTGTTTTTT; CDR3 protein: CATGLAGGTGELFF
clone size: .; J gene: TRBJ1-1; D gene: .; V gene: TRBV5-5; CDR3 DNA: TGTGCCAGCAGCTTGTGGGGGGGAAGGGGTCTGCGGACTGAAGCTTTCTTT; CDR3 protein: CASSLWGGRGLRTEAFF
clone size: .; J gene: TRBJ1-3; D gene: .; V gene: TRBV19; CDR3 DNA: TGTGCCAGTAGTATTAAAGGGGCTGGAAACACCATATATTTT; CDR3 protein: CASSIKGAGNTIYF
clone size: .; J gene: TRBJ1-2; D gene: .; V gene: TRBV23-1; CDR3 DNA: TGCGCCAGCAGTCAAGACCAGGCGCCTAACTATGGCTACACCTTC; CDR3 protein: CASSQDQAPNYGYTF
clone size: .; J gene: TRBJ2-7; D gene: TRBD2; V gene: TRBV6-5; CDR3 DNA: TGTGCCAGCGTCTATCTAGCGGGGGCCCGCTACGAGCAGTACTTC; CDR3 protein: CASVYLAGARYEQYF
clone size: .; J gene: TRBJ1-3; D gene: TRBD1; V gene: TRBV7-7; CDR3 DNA: TGTGCTAGCAGCTCCGGGACAGGCGCTGGAAACAACATATATTTT; CDR3 protein: CASSSGTGAGNNIYF
clone size: .; J gene: TRBJ1-5; D gene: .; V gene: TRBV19; CDR3 DNA: TGTGCCAGTAGTATGCTAGGGGCAGTTTATAGCAATCAGCCCCAGCATTTT; CDR3 protein: CASSMLGAVYSNQPQHF
clone size: .; J gene: TRBJ2-2; D gene: TRBD2; V gene: TRBV7-3; CDR3 DNA: TGTGCCAGCAGCCGGACGACTAGCGGGGGCACCGGGGAGCTGTTTTTT; CDR3 protein: CASSRTTSGGTGELFF
clone size: .; J gene: TRBJ1-2; D gene: TRBD1; V gene: TRBV5-1; CDR3 DNA: TGCGCCAGCAGCTCTCGACAGGGGATTAACTATGGCTACACCTTC; CDR3 protein: CASSSRQGINYGYTF
clone size: .; J gene: TRBJ1-5; D gene: .; V gene: TRBV19; CDR3 DNA: TGTGCCAGTAGTATAGTTCTTGTTAGCAATCAGCCCCAGCATTTT; CDR3 protein: CASSIVLVSNQPQHF
clone size: .; J gene: TRBJ1-5; D gene: .; V gene: TRBV15; CDR3 DNA: TGTGCCACCAGCAGAGAGGGGGGTGGCAATCAGCCCCAGCATTTT; CDR3 protein: CATSREGGGNQPQHF
clone size: .; J gene: TRBJ2-7; D gene: .; V gene: TRBV7-2; CDR3 DNA: TGTGCCAGCAGCTACGGACTATCCTTCTCCTACGAGCAGTACTTC; CDR3 protein: CASSYGLSFSYEQYF
clone size: .; J gene: TRBJ2-3; D gene: .; V gene: TRBV7-9; CDR3 DNA: TGTGCCAGCAGCTTAGGTCTGGTTATGGGAAGCGGTACCCCAGATACGCAGTATTTT; CDR3 protein: CASSLGLVMGSGTPDTQYF
clone size: .; J gene: TRBJ2-5; D gene: .; V gene: TRBV2; CDR3 DNA: TGTGCCAGCAGTGAAGTTACTACCGGGACCCAGTACTTC; CDR3 protein: CASSEVTTGTQYF
clone size: medium-sized; J gene: TRBJ2-7; D gene: TRBD1; V gene: TRBV19; CDR3 DNA: TGTGCCAGTAGGCCCAGACAGGGATCCTACGAGCAGTACTTC; CDR3 protein: CASRPRQGSYEQYF
clone size: .; J gene: TRBJ2-2; D gene: .; V gene: TRBV30; CDR3 DNA: TGTGCCTGGAGTACGGGAGCGGTGACCGGGGAGCTGTTTTTT; CDR3 protein: CAWSTGAVTGELFF
clone size: .; J gene: TRBJ2-7; D gene: TRBD2; V gene: TRBV7-9; CDR3 DNA: TGTGCCAGCACCCTTAAGGGAGGGATGGAGCAGTACTTC; CDR3 protein: CASTLKGGMEQYF
clone size: .; J gene: TRBJ2-7; D gene: TRBD2; V gene: TRBV4-1; CDR3 DNA: TGCGCCAGCAGCCAATTTCCGGGACTAGCGGCCTACGAGCAGTACTTC; CDR3 protein: CASSQFPGLAAYEQYF
clone size: .; J gene: TRBJ2-5; D gene: TRBD2; V gene: TRBV7-6; CDR3 DNA: TGTGCCAGCAGCTTAGCCCGGACTAGCGGAGGAGAGACCCAGTACTTC; CDR3 protein: CASSLARTSGGETQYF
clone size: .; J gene: TRBJ2-1; D gene: TRBD2; V gene: TRBV19; CDR3 DNA: TGTGCCAGTAGTAAATATTTTAGCGGGGCCTCGCTAGATCGGTTCTTC; CDR3 protein: CASSKYFSGASLDRFF
clone size: .; J gene: TRBJ1-6; D gene: .; V gene: TRBV9; CDR3 DNA: TGTGCCAGCAGCGTAGAAACAGGGTCCCCCAATAATTCACCCCTCCACTTT; CDR3 protein: CASSVETGSPNNSPLHF
clone size: .; J gene: TRBJ2-3; D gene: .; V gene: TRBV5-1; CDR3 DNA: TGCGCCAGCAGCCCCGGACTCGACACAGATACGCAGTATTTT; CDR3 protein: CASSPGLDTDTQYF
clone size: .; J gene: TRBJ2-7; D gene: TRBD1; V gene: TRBV6-5; CDR3 DNA: TGTGCCAGCAGGCCCAGGGGGCTTGGGACCTACGAGCAGTACTTC; CDR3 protein: CASRPRGLGTYEQYF